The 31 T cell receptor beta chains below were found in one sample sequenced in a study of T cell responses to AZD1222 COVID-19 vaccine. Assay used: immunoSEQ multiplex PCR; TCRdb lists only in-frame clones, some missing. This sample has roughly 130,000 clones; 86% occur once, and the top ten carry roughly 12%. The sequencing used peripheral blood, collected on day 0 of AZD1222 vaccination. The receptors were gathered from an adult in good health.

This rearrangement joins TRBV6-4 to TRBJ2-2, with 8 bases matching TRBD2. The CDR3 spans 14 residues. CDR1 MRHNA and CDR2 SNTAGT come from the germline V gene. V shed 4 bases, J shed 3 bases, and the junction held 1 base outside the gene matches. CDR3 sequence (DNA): TGTGCCAGCAGTGCGGGACTAGACACCGGGGAGCTGTTTTTT. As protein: CASSAGLDTGELFF.

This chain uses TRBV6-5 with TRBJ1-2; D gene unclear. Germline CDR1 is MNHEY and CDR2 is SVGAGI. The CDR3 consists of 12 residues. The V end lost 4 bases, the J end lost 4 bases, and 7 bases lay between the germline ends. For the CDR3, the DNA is TGTGCCAGCAGTTCCGGGATCTATGGCTACACCTTC. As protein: CASSSGIYGYTF.

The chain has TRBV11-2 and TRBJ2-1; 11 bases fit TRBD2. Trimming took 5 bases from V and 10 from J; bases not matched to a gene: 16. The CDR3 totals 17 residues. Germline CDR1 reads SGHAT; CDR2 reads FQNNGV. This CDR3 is CASSPTTGVAGGHEQFF. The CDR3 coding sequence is TGTGCCAGCAGCCCGACGACAGGGGTAGCGGGAGGGCACGAGCAGTTCTTC.

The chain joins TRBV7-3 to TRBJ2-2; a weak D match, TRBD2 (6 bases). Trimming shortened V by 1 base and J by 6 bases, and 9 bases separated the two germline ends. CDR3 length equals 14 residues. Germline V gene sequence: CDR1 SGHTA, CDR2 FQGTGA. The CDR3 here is CASSLRRDPGELFF. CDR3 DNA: TGTGCCAGCAGCTTAAGGCGGGATCCCGGGGAGCTGTTTTTT.

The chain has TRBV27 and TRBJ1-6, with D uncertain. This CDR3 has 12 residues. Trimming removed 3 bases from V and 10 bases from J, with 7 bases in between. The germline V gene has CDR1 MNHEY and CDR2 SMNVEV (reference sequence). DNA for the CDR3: TGTGCCAGCAGTTTTGAGGGATCACCCCTCCACTTT. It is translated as CASSFEGSPLHF.

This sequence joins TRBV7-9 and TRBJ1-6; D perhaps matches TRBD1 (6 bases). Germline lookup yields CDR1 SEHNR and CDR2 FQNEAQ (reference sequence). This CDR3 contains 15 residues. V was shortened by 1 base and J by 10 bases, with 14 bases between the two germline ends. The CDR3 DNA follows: TGTGCCAGCAGCTTAGGGGCCGGGGGCGACTCACCCCTCCACTTT. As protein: CASSLGAGGDSPLHF. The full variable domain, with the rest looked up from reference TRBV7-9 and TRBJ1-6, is DTGVSQNPRHKITKRGQNVTFRCDPISEHNRLYWYRQTLGQGPEFLTYFQNEAQLEKSRLLSDRFSAERPKGSFSTLEIQRTEQGDSAMYLCASSLGAGGDSPLHFGNGTRLTVT.

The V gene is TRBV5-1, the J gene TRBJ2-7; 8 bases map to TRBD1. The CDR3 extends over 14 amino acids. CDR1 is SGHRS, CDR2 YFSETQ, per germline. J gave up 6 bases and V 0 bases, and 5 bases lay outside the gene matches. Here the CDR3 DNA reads TGCGCCAGCAGCTTGGGTCAGACAGGGGCCGAGCAGTACTTC. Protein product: CASSLGQTGAEQYF.

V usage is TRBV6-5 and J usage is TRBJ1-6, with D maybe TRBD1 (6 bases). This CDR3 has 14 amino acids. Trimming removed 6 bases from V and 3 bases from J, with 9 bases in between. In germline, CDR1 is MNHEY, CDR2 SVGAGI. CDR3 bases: TGTGCCAGCAGCCGACAGGACTATAATTCACCCCTCCACTTT. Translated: CASSRQDYNSPLHF.

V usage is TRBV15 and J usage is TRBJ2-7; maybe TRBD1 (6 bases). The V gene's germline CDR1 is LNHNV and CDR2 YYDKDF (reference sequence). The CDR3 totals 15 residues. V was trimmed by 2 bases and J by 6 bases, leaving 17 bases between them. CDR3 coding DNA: TGTGCCACCAGCAGAACCCAGGGGTACGGAGGCGAGCAGTACTTC. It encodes CATSRTQGYGGEQYF.

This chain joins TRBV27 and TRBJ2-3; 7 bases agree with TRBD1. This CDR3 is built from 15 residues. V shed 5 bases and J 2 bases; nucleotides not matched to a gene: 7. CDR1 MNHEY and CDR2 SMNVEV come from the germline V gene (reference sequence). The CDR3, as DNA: TGTGCCAGCAGTCCCAGACAGGGCTACACAGATACGCAGTATTTT. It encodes CASSPRQGYTDTQYF.

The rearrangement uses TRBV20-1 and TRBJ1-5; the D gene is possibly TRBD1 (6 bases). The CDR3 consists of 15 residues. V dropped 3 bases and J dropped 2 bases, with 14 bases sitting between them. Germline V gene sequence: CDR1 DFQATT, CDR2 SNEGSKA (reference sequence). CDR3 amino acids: CSASKLGGGNQPQHF. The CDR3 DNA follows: TGCAGTGCTAGTAAGTTGGGGGGCGGCAATCAGCCCCAGCATTTT.

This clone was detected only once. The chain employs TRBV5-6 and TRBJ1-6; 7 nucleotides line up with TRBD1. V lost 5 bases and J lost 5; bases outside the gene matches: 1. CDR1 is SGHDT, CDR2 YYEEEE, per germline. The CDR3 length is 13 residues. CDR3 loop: CASRDRNNSPLHF. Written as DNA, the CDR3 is TGTGCCAGCAGGGACAGGAATAATTCACCCCTCCACTTT.

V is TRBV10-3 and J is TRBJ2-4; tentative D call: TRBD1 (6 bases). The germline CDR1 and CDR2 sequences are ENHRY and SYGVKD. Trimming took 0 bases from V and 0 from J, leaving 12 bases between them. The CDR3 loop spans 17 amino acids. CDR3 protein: CAISESRDTLAKNIQYF. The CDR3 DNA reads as TGTGCCATCAGTGAGTCCCGGGACACCCTAGCCAAAAACATTCAGTACTTC.

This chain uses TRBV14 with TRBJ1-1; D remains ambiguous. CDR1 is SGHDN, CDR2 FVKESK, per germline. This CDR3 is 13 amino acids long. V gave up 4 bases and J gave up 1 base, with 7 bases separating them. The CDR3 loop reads CASSLTQNTEAFF. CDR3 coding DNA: TGTGCCAGCAGCCTTACACAGAACACTGAAGCTTTCTTT.

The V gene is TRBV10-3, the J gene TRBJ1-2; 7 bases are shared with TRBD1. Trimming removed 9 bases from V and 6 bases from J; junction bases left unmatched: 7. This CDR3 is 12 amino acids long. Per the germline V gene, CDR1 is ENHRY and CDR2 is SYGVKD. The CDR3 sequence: CAITGDKDGYTF. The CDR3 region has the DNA TGTGCCATTACAGGGGATAAGGATGGCTACACCTTC.

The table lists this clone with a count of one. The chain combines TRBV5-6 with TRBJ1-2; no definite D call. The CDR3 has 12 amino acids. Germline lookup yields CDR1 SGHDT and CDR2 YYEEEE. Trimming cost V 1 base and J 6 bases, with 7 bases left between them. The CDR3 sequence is CASSLSGDGYTF. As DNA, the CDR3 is TGTGCCAGCAGCTTGAGCGGGGATGGCTACACCTTC.

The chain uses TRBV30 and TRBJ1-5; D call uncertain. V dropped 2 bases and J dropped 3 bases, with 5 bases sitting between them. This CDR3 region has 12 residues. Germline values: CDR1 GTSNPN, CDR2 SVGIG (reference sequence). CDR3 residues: CAWSQFNQPQHF. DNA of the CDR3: TGTGCCTGGAGTCAATTCAATCAGCCCCAGCATTTT.

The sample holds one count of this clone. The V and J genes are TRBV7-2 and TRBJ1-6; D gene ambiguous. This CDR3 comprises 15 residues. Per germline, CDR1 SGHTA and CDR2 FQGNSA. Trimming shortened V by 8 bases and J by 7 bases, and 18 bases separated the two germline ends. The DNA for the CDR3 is TGTGCCAGCGCTACCCGCGGGGAACGGAATTCACCCCTCCACTTT. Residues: CASATRGERNSPLHF. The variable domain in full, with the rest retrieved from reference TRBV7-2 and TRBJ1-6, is GAGVSQSPSNKVTEKGKDVELRCDPISGHTALYWYRQSLGQGLEFLIYFQGNSAPDKSGLPSDRFSAERTGGSVSTLTIQRTQQEDSAVYLCASATRGERNSPLHFGNGTRLTVT.

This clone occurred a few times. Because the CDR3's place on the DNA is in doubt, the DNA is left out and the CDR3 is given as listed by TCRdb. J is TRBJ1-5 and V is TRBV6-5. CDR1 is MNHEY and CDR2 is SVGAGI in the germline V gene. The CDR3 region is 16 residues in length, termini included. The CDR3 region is CASSSSGAWSNQPQHF.

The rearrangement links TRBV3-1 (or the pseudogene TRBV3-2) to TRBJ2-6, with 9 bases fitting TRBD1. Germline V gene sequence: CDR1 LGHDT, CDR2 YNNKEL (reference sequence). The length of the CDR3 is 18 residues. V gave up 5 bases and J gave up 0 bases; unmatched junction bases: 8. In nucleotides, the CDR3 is TGTGCCAGCAGCTCCTGGGGACAGGGCGTCTCTGGGGCCAACGTCCTGACTTTC. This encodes CASSSWGQGVSGANVLTF.

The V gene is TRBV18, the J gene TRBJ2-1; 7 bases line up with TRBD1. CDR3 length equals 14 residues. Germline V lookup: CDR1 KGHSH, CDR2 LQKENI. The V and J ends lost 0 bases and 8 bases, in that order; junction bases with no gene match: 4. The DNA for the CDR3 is TGTGCCAGCTCACCACCAGACAGGGCTCATGAGCAGTTCTTC. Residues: CASSPPDRAHEQFF.

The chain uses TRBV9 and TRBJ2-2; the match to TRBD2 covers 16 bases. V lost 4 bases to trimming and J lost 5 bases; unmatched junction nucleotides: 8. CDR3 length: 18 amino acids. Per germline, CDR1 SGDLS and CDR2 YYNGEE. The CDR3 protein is CASSPGLAGGRWTGELFF. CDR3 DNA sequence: TGTGCCAGCAGCCCGGGACTAGCGGGAGGGCGATGGACCGGGGAGCTGTTTTTT. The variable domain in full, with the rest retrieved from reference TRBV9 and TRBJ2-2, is DSGVTQTPKHLITATGQRVTLRCSPRSGDLSVYWYQQSLDQGLQFLIQYYNGEERAKGNILERFSAQQFPDLHSELNLSSLELGDSALYFCASSPGLAGGRWTGELFFGEGSRLTVL.

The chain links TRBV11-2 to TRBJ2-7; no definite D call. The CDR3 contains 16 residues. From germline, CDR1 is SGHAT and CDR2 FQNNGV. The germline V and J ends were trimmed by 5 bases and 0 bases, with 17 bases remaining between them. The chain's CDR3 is CASSPEPGASSYEQYF. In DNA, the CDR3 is TGTGCCAGCAGCCCTGAACCGGGTGCGAGCTCCTACGAGCAGTACTTC.

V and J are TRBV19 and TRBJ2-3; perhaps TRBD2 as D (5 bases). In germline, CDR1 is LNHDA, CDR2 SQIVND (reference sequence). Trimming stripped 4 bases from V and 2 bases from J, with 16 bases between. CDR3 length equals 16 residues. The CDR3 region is CASSTLRGRSTDTQYF. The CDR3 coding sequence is TGTGCCAGTAGTACACTACGAGGGAGATCCACAGATACGCAGTATTTT.

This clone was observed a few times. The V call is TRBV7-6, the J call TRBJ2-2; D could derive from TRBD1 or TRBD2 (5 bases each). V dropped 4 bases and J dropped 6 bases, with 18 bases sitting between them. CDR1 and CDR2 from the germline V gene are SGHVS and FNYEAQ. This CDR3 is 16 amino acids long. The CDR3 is CASSSPGAYRPGELFF. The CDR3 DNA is TGTGCCAGCAGCTCGCCCGGGGCCTACCGCCCCGGGGAGCTGTTTTTT.

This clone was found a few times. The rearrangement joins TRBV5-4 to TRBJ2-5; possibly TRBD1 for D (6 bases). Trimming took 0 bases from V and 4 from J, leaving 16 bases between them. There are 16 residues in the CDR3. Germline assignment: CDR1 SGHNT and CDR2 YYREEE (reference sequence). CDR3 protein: CASSLGTEGLVETQYF. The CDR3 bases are TGTGCCAGCAGCTTGGGGACAGAGGGGTTGGTAGAGACCCAGTACTTC.

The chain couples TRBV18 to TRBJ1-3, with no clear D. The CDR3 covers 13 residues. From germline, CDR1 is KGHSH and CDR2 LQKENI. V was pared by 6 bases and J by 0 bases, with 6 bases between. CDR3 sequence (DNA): TGTGCCAGCTCCCCCCTCTCTGGAAACACCATATATTTT. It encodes CASSPLSGNTIYF.

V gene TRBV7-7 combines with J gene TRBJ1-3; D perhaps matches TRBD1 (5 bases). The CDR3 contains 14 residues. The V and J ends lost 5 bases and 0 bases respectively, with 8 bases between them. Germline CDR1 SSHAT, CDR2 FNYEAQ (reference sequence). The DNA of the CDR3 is TGTGCCAGCAGCCCAGGGAACTCTGGAAACACCATATATTTT. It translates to CASSPGNSGNTIYF. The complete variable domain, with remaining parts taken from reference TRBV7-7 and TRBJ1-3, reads GAGVSQSPRYKVTKRGQDVTLRCDPISSHATLYWYQQALGQGPEFLTYFNYEAQPDKSGLPSDRFSAERPEGSISTLTIQRTEQRDSAMYRCASSPGNSGNTIYFGEGSWLTVV.

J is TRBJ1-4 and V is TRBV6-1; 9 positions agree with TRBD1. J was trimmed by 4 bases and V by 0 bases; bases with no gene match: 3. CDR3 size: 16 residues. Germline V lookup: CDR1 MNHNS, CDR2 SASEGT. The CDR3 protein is CASSEARGQGNEKLFF. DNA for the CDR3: TGTGCCAGCAGTGAAGCGAGGGGACAGGGTAATGAAAAACTGTTTTTT.

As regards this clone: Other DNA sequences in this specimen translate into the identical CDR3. Written as DNA, the CDR3 is TGCAGTGCTAGTGGAGGACAGCCCCAGCATTTT. This encodes CSASGGQPQHF. The chain uses TRBV20-1 and TRBJ1-5, with D unclear. CDR3 length: 11 amino acids. The V end lost 3 bases, the J end lost 7 bases, and 7 bases lay between the germline ends. In germline, CDR1 is DFQATT, CDR2 SNEGSKA (reference sequence).

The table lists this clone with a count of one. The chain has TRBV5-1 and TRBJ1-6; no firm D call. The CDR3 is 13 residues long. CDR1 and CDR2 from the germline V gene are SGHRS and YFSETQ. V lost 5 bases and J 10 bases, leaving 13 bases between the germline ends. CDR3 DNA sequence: TGCGCCAGCAGTGACGGTAATCGGTCACCCCTCCACTTT. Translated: CASSDGNRSPLHF.